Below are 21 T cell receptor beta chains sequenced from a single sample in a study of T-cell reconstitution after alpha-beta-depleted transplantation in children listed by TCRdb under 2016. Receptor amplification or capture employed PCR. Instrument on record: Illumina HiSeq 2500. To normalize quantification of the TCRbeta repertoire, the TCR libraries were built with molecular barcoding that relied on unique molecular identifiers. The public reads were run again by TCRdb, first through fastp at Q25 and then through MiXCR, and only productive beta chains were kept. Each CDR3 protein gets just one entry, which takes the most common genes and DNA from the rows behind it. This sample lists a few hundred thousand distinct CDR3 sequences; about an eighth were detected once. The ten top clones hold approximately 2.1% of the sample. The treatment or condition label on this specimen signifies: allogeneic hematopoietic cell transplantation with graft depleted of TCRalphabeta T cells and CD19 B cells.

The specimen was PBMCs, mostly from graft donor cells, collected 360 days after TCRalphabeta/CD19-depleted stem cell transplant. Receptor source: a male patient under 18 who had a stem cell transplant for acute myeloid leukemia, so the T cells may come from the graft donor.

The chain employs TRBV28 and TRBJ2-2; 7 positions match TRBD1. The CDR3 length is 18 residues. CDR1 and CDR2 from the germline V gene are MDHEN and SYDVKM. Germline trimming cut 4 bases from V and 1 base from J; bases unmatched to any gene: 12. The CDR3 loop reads CASSSPGQTSLNTGELFF. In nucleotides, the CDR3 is TGTGCCAGCAGTTCACCGGGACAGACGTCGCTGAACACCGGGGAGCTGTTTTTT.

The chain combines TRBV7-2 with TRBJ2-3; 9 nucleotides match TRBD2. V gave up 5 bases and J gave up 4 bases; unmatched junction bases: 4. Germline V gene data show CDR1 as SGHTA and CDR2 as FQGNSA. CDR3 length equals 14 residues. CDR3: CASSRSGSADTQYF. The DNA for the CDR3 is TGTGCCAGCAGCCGTAGCGGGAGCGCAGATACGCAGTATTTT.

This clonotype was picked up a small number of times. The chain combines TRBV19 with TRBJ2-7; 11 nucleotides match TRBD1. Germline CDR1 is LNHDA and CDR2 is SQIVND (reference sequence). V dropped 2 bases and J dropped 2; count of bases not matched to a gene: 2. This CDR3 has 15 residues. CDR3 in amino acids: CASSITDRGPYEQYF. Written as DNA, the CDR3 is TGTGCCAGTAGTATAACGGACAGGGGGCCCTACGAGCAGTACTTC.

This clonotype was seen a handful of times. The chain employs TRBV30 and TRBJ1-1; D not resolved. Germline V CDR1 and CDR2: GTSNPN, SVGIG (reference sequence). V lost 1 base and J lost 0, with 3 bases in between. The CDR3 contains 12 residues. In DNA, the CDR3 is TGTGCCTGGAGTGGGGTGAACACTGAAGCTTTCTTT. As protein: CAWSGVNTEAFF.

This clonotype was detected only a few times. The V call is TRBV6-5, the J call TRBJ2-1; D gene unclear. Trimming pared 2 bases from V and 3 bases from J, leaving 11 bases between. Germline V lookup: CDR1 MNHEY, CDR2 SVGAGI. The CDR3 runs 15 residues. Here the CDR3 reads CASSYRPDGYNEQFF. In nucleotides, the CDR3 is TGTGCCAGCAGTTACCGCCCGGACGGCTACAATGAGCAGTTCTTC.

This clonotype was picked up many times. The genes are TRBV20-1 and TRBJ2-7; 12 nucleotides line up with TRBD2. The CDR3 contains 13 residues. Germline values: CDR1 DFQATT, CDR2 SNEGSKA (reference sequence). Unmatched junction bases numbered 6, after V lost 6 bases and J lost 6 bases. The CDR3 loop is CSAGTSGRSEQYF. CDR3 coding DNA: TGCAGTGCCGGAACTAGCGGGAGGAGCGAGCAGTACTTC.

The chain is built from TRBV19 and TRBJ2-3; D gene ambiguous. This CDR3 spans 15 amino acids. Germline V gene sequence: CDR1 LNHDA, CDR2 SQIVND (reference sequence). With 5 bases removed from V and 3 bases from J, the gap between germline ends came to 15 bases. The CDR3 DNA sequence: TGTGCCAGTAGTCTTTCCGTAGGGTGGACAGATACGCAGTATTTT. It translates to CASSLSVGWTDTQYF.

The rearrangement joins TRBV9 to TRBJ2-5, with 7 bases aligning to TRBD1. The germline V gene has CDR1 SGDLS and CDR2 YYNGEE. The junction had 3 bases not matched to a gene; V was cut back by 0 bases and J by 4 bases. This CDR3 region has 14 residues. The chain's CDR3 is CASSVAGGGETQYF. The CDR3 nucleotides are TGTGCCAGCAGCGTAGCAGGGGGTGGAGAGACCCAGTACTTC.

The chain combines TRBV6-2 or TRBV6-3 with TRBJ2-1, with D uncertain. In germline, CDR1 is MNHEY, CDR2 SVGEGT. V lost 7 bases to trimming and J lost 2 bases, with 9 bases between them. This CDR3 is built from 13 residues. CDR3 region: CASTQRTYNEQFF. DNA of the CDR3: TGTGCCAGCACCCAAAGAACCTACAATGAGCAGTTCTTC.

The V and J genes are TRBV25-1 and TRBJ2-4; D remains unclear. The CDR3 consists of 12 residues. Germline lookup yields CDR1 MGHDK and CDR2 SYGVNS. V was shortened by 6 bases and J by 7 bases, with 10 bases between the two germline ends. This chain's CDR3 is CASSLGNNIQYF. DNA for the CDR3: TGTGCCAGCAGCTTAGGAAATAACATTCAGTACTTC.

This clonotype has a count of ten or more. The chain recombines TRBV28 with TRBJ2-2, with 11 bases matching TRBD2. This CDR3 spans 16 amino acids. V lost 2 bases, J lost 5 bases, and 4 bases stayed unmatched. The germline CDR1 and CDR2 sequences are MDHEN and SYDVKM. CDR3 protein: CASSLSLAGGTGELFF. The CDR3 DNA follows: TGTGCCAGCAGTTTAAGCCTAGCGGGAGGTACCGGGGAGCTGTTTTTT.

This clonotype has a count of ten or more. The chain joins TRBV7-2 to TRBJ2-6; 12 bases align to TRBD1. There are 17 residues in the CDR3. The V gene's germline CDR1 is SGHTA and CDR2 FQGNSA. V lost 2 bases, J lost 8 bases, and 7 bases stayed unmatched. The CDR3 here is CASSLRGQGAGSNVLTF. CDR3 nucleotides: TGTGCCAGCAGCTTAAGGGGACAGGGGGCGGGATCCAACGTCCTGACTTTC.

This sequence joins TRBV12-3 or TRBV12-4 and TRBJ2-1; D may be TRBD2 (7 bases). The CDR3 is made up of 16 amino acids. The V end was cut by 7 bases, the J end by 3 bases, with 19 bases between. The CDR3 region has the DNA TGTGCCAGCACCCTAGGGGGGAGGGGAATCTACAATGAGCAGTTCTTC. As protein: CASTLGGRGIYNEQFF.

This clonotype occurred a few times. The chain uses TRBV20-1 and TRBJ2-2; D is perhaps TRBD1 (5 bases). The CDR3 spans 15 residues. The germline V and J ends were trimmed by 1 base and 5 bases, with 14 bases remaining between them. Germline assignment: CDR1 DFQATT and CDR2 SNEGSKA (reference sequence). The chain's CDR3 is CSARVQGIGTGELFF. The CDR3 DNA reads TGCAGTGCTAGAGTTCAGGGAATTGGGACCGGGGAGCTGTTTTTT.

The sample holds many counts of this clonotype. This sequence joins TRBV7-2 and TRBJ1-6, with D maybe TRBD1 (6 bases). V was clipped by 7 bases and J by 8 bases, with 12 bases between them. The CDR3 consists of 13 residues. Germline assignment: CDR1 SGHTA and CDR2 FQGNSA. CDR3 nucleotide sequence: TGTGCCAGCAAGGGAACAGGGTATTCACCCCTCCACTTT. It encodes CASKGTGYSPLHF.

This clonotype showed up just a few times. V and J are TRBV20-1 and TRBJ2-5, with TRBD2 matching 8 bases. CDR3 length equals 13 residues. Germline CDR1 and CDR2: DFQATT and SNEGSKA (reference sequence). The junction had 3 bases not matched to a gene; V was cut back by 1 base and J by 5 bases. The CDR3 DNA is TGCAGTGCTAGAGTTAGCGGGGTCGAGACCCAGTACTTC. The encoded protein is CSARVSGVETQYF.

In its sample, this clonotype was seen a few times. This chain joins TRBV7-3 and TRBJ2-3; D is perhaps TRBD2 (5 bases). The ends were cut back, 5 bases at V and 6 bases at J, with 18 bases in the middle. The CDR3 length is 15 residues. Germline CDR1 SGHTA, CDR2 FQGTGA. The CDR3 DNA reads TGTGCCAGCAGCCCCCAACTAGGAAGCATCGATACGCAGTATTTT. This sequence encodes CASSPQLGSIDTQYF.

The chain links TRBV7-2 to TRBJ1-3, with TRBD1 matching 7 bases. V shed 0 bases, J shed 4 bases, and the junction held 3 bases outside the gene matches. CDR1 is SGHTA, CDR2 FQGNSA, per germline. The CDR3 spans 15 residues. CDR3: CASSLAQGPGNTIYF. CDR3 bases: TGTGCCAGCAGCTTAGCACAGGGGCCCGGAAACACCATATATTTT.

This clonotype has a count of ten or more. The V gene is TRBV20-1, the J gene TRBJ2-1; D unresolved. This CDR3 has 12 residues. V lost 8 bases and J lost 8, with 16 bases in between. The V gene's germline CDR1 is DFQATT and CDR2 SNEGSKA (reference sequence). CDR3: CSFDPERDEQFF. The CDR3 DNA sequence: TGCAGTTTTGACCCCGAGCGCGATGAGCAGTTCTTC.

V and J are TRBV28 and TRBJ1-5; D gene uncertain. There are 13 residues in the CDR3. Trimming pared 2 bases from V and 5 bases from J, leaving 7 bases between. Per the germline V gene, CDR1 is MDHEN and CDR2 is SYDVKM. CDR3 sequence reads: CASSLVSDQPQHF. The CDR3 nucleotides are TGTGCCAGCAGTTTAGTATCAGATCAGCCCCAGCATTTT.

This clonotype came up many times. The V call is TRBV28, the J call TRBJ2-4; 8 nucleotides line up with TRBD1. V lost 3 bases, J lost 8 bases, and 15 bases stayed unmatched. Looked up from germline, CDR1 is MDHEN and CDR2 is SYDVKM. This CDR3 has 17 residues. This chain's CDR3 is CASSFGDRGARGDIQYF. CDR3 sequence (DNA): TGTGCCAGCAGTTTTGGAGACAGGGGCGCCCGGGGTGACATTCAGTACTTC.